This T cell receptor (beta chain) appears in the sequencing data of a study of blood T cell repertoires in COVID-19. Overall study context: The samples span acute and convalescent COVID-19 from the United States, Italy and Spain. The analysed material was cDNA or gDNA that came from T cells, B-cell-depleted T cells, or PBMCs.

Measured with immunoSEQ multiplex PCR; TCRdb has only the in-frame clones, and not every one. The sample lists 150,000 to 200,000 clones, approximately 80% occurring once. This CDR3 comprises 15 residues. Germline assignment: CDR1 LNHNV and CDR2 YYDKDF (reference sequence). V trimming: 6 bases; J trimming: 2 bases; junction bases outside the gene matches: 6. Material: PBMCs or T cells enriched from blood (not recorded which). This receptor was identified in a man between 45 and 60 years old who had recovered from COVID-19. The rearrangement links TRBV15 to TRBJ2-3; TRBD1 matches at 9 bases. The CDR3 DNA follows: TGTGCCACCAGAAAGGGACAGGGACCCACAGATACGCAGTATTTT. As protein: CATRKGQGPTDTQYF.